These 25 T cell receptor beta chains originate from one sample sequenced in a study of T cell responses to AZD1222 COVID-19 vaccine (TCRdb year 2021). This sample's time point label indicates: about 28 days (+/-7) after the second vaccine dose. Library prep was done by the immunoSEQ multiplex PCR assay. This is the immuneACCESS table as TCRdb keeps it, with only in-frame sequences that have V and J called. A part of the clones is gone; compared with another copy, unresolved V genes explain less than half, and the rest is unexplained. For this sample there are about 73,000 clones; approximately 89% appear just once. Of the sample, about a tenth is held by the ten largest clones. The input for sequencing was peripheral blood, taken 28 days after the second AZD1222 dose. The receptors originated from an adult who received the AZD1222 COVID-19 vaccine.

The rearrangement uses TRBV6-6 and TRBJ1-2, with TRBD1 identical over 7 bases. This CDR3 has 16 residues. V lost 6 bases and J lost 6; bases outside the gene matches: 16. Germline assignment: CDR1 MNHNY and CDR2 SVGAGI (reference sequence). The DNA of the CDR3 is TGTGCCAGCAGCCGCGCCGGGACAGCCCTTTTTAATGGCTACACCTTC. Translating gives CASSRAGTALFNGYTF.

The gene calls are TRBV6-2 or TRBV6-3 and TRBJ2-1; the D gene is possibly TRBD1 (7 bases). The CDR3 has 18 residues. CDR1 MNHEY and CDR2 SVGEGT come from the germline V gene. Trimming removed 1 base at V and 3 bases at J, with 19 bases between. This chain's CDR3 is CASSYWETRGVSYNEQFF. As DNA, the CDR3 is TGTGCCAGCAGTTACTGGGAGACCAGGGGGGTGAGCTACAATGAGCAGTTCTTC.

CDR3 amino acids: CASSRQGNTEAFF. The DNA for the CDR3 is TGTGCCAGCAGTCGACAGGGGAACACTGAAGCTTTCTTT. The chain combines TRBV12-3 or TRBV12-4 with TRBJ1-1; 7 bases are shared with TRBD1. With V trimmed by 5 bases and J by 1 base, 1 base remained unmatched. This CDR3 contains 13 residues.

The CDR3 spells CASSQAQTGLTEAFF. As DNA, the CDR3 is TGTGCCAGCAGCCAAGCTCAGACAGGTTTGACTGAAGCTTTCTTT. The rearrangement joins TRBV3-1 (or the pseudogene TRBV3-2) to TRBJ1-1; TRBD1 might be the D (6 bases). This CDR3 spans 15 amino acids. Trimming removed 1 base from V and 5 bases from J, with 14 bases in between. Germline assignment: CDR1 LGHDT and CDR2 YNNKEL (reference sequence).

V and J are TRBV27 and TRBJ2-3, with 11 bases matching TRBD2. This CDR3 has 17 amino acids. Germline lookup yields CDR1 MNHEY and CDR2 SMNVEV (reference sequence). The V and J ends lost 4 bases and 11 bases, in that order; junction bases with no gene match: 17. CDR3 sequence: CASSSALGLAATGGQYF. The CDR3 region has the DNA TGTGCCAGCAGTTCGGCTTTGGGACTAGCGGCCACGGGGGGGCAGTATTTT.

The V and J genes are TRBV19 and TRBJ1-5; weak D call: TRBD1 (5 bases). Germline loops: CDR1 LNHDA, CDR2 SQIVND (reference sequence). Trimming pared 4 bases from V and 5 bases from J, leaving 9 bases between. This CDR3 comprises 13 residues. CDR3 bases: TGTGCCAGTAGTACCCAGGGAGATCAGCCCCAGCATTTT. Its translation is CASSTQGDQPQHF.

This rearrangement joins TRBV5-5 to TRBJ1-1, with D uncertain. Per germline, CDR1 SGHKS and CDR2 YYEKEE (reference sequence). CDR3 length equals 13 residues. Trimming cost V 4 bases and J 11 bases, with 18 bases left between them. CDR3 protein: CASSLGWATGAFF. The CDR3 region has the DNA TGTGCCAGCAGCCTCGGGTGGGCGACTGGGGCTTTCTTT.

The gene calls are TRBV4-1 and TRBJ1-5; D gene uncertain. V lost 0 bases to trimming and J lost 5 bases, with 11 bases between them. The CDR3 has 15 residues. Germline V lookup: CDR1 MGHRA, CDR2 YSYEKL. CDR3 in DNA: TGCGCCAGCAGCCAAGATCCGGGTAGGGATCAGCCCCAGCATTTT. Translation gives CASSQDPGRDQPQHF.

This clone has just one count. This chain joins TRBV6-6 and TRBJ1-2, with 12 bases fitting TRBD1. CDR3 length equals 16 residues. The ends lost 6 bases at V and 5 bases at J; junction bases unmatched: 10. Germline V gene sequence: CDR1 MNHNY, CDR2 SVGAGI (reference sequence). The CDR3 nucleotides read TGTGCCAGCAGACCCGCCCCGGGACAGGGGGCTTATGGCTACACCTTC. Protein sequence: CASRPAPGQGAYGYTF.

This chain joins TRBV6-2 or TRBV6-3 and TRBJ2-1; D is possibly TRBD2 (6 bases). Trimming cost V 2 bases and J 8 bases, with 16 bases left between them. This CDR3 is 15 amino acids long. Germline assignment: CDR1 MNHEY and CDR2 SVGEGT. The CDR3: CASSYLARTGDEQFF. CDR3 DNA sequence: TGTGCCAGCAGTTACCTTGCCCGGACGGGGGATGAGCAGTTCTTC.

This chain joins TRBV7-3 and TRBJ2-5; 13 bases are shared with TRBD2. The length of the CDR3 is 17 residues. Germline V CDR1 and CDR2: SGHTA, FQGTGA. V trimming: 5 bases; J trimming: 1 base; junction bases outside the gene matches: 7. This CDR3 reads CASSPGLAGPSQETQYF. Here the CDR3 DNA reads TGTGCCAGCAGCCCGGGACTAGCGGGACCGTCCCAAGAGACCCAGTACTTC.

The chain links TRBV4-2 to TRBJ1-1; D is unresolved. In germline, CDR1 is LGHNA, CDR2 YNFKEQ. This CDR3 contains 14 residues. The germline V and J ends were trimmed by 1 base and 2 bases, with 8 bases remaining between them. The CDR3 loop reads CASSQVLGNTEAFF. Here the CDR3 DNA reads TGTGCCAGCAGCCAAGTTTTGGGCAACACTGAAGCTTTCTTT.

The V and J genes are TRBV7-8 and TRBJ2-7; D is possibly TRBD2 (5 bases). Trimming removed 1 base from V and 2 bases from J, with 9 bases in between. This CDR3 comprises 14 residues. CDR1 and CDR2 from the germline V gene are SGHVS and FQNEAQ. The CDR3 here is CASSLVAGAYEQYV. The CDR3 DNA reads TGTGCCAGCAGCTTAGTGGCCGGGGCCTACGAGCAGTACGTC.

The CDR3 coding sequence is TGTGCCAGCAGTTACCATTCTGAGCAGTTCTTC. As protein: CASSYHSEQFF. J is TRBJ2-1 and V is TRBV6-2 or TRBV6-3; D gene ambiguous. The germline V gene encodes CDR1 MNHEY and CDR2 SVGEGT. The CDR3 has 11 amino acids. With 2 bases removed from V and 9 bases from J, the gap between germline ends came to 5 bases.

This rearrangement joins TRBV7-7 to TRBJ2-5; 11 bases fit TRBD1. Germline CDR1 is SSHAT and CDR2 is FNYEAQ (reference sequence). CDR3 length: 15 residues. The V segment lost 5 bases and the J segment 4 bases; nucleotides outside the gene matches: 6. CDR3 protein: CASSPSDRGLETQYF. The CDR3 bases are TGTGCCAGCAGCCCCTCGGACAGGGGGCTAGAGACCCAGTACTTC. Drawing the rest from reference TRBV7-7 and TRBJ2-5, the complete variable domain is GAGVSQSPRYKVTKRGQDVTLRCDPISSHATLYWYQQALGQGPEFLTYFNYEAQPDKSGLPSDRFSAERPEGSISTLTIQRTEQRDSAMYRCASSPSDRGLETQYFGPGTRLLVL.

The genes are TRBV6-2 or TRBV6-3 and TRBJ2-3; D not certain. Germline CDR1 MNHEY, CDR2 SVGEGT. Trimming shortened V by 4 bases and J by 0 bases, and 11 bases separated the two germline ends. This CDR3 has 15 residues. CDR3 loop: CASSSTHASTDTQYF. The CDR3 DNA reads as TGTGCCAGCAGTTCGACGCATGCCAGCACAGATACGCAGTATTTT.

The V call is TRBV19, the J call TRBJ2-1; D could derive from TRBD1 or TRBD2 (5 bases each). Per the germline V gene, CDR1 is LNHDA and CDR2 is SQIVND (reference sequence). The ends were cut back, 1 base at V and 4 bases at J, with 11 bases in the middle. There are 15 residues in the CDR3. The CDR3 DNA follows: TGTGCCAGTAGTATAGCTGGGACGGAATACAATGAGCAGTTCTTC. It encodes CASSIAGTEYNEQFF.

The chain is built from TRBV5-1 and TRBJ1-2, with TRBD1 as a possible D gene (6 bases). The CDR3 is 16 residues long. Germline lookup yields CDR1 SGHRS and CDR2 YFSETQ. V lost 1 base, J lost 2 bases, and 15 bases lay in between. The CDR3, as DNA: TGCGCCAGCAGCTTGTTGGGGGCGGAAGCGAACTATGGCTACACCTTC. It encodes CASSLLGAEANYGYTF.

The chain joins TRBV11-3 to TRBJ2-1; no reliable D call. Germline CDR1 SGHNT, CDR2 YENEEA. The V gene lost 0 bases and the J gene lost 9 bases, with 12 bases spanning the gap. The CDR3 loop spans 14 amino acids. The CDR3 region has the DNA TGTGCCAGCAGCTTAGAAGAGGCCGGAGCTGAGCAGTTCTTC. This encodes CASSLEEAGAEQFF.

This clone has only one observation. The chain recombines TRBV20-1 with TRBJ1-5; D is uncertain. The CDR3 sequence is 13 residues long. Trimming removed 6 bases at V and 3 bases at J, with 12 bases between. The V gene's germline CDR1 is DFQATT and CDR2 SNEGSKA (reference sequence). DNA for the CDR3: TGCAGTGCAAGTGTCGGAAACAATCAGCCCCAGCATTTT. Amino acid sequence: CSASVGNNQPQHF.

This chain connects TRBV28 to TRBJ1-2, with TRBD1 as a possible D gene (5 bases). Germline lookup yields CDR1 MDHEN and CDR2 SYDVKM. V gave up 6 bases and J gave up 7 bases, with 12 bases separating them. There are 12 residues in the CDR3. Here the CDR3 DNA reads TGTGCCAGCAGCTCAGTGGGGGGTGGCTACACCTTC. It codes for CASSSVGGGYTF.

The rearrangement joins TRBV19 to TRBJ1-6, with D unclear. Trimming left V 7 bases short and J 7 bases short, with 20 bases between. CDR1 LNHDA and CDR2 SQIVND come from the germline V gene (reference sequence). This CDR3 region has 16 residues. CDR3 DNA sequence: TGTGCCAGTAAGTCCGGAGCTAGCAACGGAAATTCACCCCTCCACTTT. Translating it yields CASKSGASNGNSPLHF.

This sequence joins TRBV29-1 and TRBJ1-1; 9 nucleotides align to TRBD1. The CDR3 length is 13 residues. Germline lookup yields CDR1 SQVTM and CDR2 ANQGSEA. The ends lost 7 bases at V and 0 bases at J; junction bases unmatched: 3. The CDR3: CSAGTGMNTEAFF. The CDR3 bases are TGCAGCGCTGGGACAGGGATGAACACTGAAGCTTTCTTT.

The CDR3 reads CASRAGQGGEQYF. The CDR3 nucleotides are TGTGCCAGCAGGGCTGGACAGGGGGGCGAGCAGTACTTC. This chain links TRBV2 with TRBJ2-7; 10 nucleotides match TRBD1. Germline V gene data show CDR1 as SNHLY and CDR2 as FYNNEI. The V gene end was trimmed by 6 bases and the J gene end by 6 bases; junction bases not matched to a gene: 5. There are 13 residues in the CDR3.

In DNA form, the CDR3 reads TGTGCCAGCAGCAAGGGCGCAACTAATGAAAAACTGTTTTTT. Translated, it gives CASSKGATNEKLFF. This chain connects TRBV9 to TRBJ1-4; unclear D gene. This CDR3 contains 14 residues. CDR1 is SGDLS, CDR2 YYNGEE, per germline. V was shortened by 4 bases and J by 0 bases, with 7 bases between the two germline ends.